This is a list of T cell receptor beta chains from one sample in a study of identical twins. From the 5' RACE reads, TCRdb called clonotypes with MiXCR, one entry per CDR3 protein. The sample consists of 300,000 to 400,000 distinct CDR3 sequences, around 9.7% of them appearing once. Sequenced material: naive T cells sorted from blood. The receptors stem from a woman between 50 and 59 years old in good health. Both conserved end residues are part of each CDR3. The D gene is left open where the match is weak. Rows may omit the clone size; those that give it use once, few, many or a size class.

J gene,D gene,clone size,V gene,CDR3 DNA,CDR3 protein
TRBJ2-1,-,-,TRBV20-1,TGCAGTGCCGGGGGCGGTCTAGGCAATGAGCAGTTCTTC,CSAGGGLGNEQFF
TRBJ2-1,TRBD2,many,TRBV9,TGTGCCAGCAGCGTAGCGTTAGCGGGAGATTACAATGAGCAGTTCTTC,CASSVALAGDYNEQFF
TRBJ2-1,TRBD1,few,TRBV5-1,TGCGCCGTCCGGGACAGTTACAATGAGCAGTTCTTC,CAVRDSYNEQFF
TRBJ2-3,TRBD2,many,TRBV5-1,TGCGCCAGCAATCTAGCGGGATTCACAGATACGCAGTATTTT,CASNLAGFTDTQYF
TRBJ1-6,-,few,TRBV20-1,TGCAGTGCTAGCGACAGCAGCTCCTATAATTCACCCCTCCACTTT,CSASDSSSYNSPLHF
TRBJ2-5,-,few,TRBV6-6,TGTGCCAGCACTTCGGGACAAGAGACCCAGTACTTC,CASTSGQETQYF
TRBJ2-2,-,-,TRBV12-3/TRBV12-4,TGTGCCAGCAGTTTAGCGCGGGCGGACGCGAACACCGGGGAGCTGTTTTTT,CASSLARADANTGELFF
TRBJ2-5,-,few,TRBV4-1,TGCGCCAGCAGCCCCCAACTAGCTCGCCAAGAGACCCAGTACTTC,CASSPQLARQETQYF
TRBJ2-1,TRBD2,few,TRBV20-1,TGCAGTGCTAGAGATCTGACGGGAGGGCCTGGCAATGAGCAGTTCTTC,CSARDLTGGPGNEQFF
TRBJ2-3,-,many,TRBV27,TGTGCCAGCAGTTTGTGGGGGTCATACAGGGATACGCAGTATTTT,CASSLWGSYRDTQYF
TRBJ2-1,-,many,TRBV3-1,TGTGCCAGCAGCCCCTCACCGGGACAAGACAATGAGCAGTTCTTC,CASSPSPGQDNEQFF
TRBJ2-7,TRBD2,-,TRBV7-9,TGTGCCAGCAGCCCCACCCAGCCGACTAGCGGGAGCCACGAGCAGTACTTC,CASSPTQPTSGSHEQYF
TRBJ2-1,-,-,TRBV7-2,TGTGCCAGCAGCCCTACAGGGACGTGGAATGAGCAGTTCTTC,CASSPTGTWNEQFF
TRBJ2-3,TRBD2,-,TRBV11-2,TGTGCCAGCAGCTACACTAGCGGAGGTTACACAGATACGCAGTATTTT,CASSYTSGGYTDTQYF
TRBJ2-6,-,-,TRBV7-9,TGTGCCAGCAGGCACATGGGGGTGTCTAGGGCCAACGTCCTGACTTTC,CASRHMGVSRANVLTF
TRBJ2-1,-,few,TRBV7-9,TGTGCCAGCCTAGGGGGAGTCGAGTATGAGCAGTTCTTC,CASLGGVEYEQFF
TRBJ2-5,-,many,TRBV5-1,TGTGCCAGCAGCTTAGTAGGACAAGAGACCCAGTACTTC,CASSLVGQETQYF
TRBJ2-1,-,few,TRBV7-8,TGTGCCAGCAGCTCACGCCTATACAATGAGCAGTTCTTC,CASSSRLYNEQFF
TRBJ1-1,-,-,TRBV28,TGTGCCAGCAGTTTTCGGGTTGAAGCTTTCTTT,CASSFRVEAFF
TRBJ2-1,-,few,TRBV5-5,TGTGCCAGCAGCTGGTGGAAAGGGACGGGGTACAATGAGCAGTTCTTC,CASSWWKGTGYNEQFF
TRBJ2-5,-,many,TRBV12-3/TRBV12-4,TGTGCCAGCAGTTACAGAACGTACCAAGAGACCCAGTACTTC,CASSYRTYQETQYF
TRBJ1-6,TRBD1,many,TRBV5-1,TGCGCCAGTACGAATCCGGGACAGCATAATTCACCCCTCCACTTT,CASTNPGQHNSPLHF
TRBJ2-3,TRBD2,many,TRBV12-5,TGTGCTAGTGGTTTGATCCGTGGCGGGAGTAGTACGCAGTATTTT,CASGLIRGGSSTQYF
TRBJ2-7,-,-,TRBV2,TGTGCCAGCACAACCCTCGCCCCCTACGAGCAGTACTTC,CASTTLAPYEQYF
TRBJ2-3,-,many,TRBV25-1,TGTGCCAGCAGTCGGGGCTGGGGCACAGATACGCAGTATTTT,CASSRGWGTDTQYF
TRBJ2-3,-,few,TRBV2,TGTGCCAGCAAAAGAAGGATAGGGCGGCCCACAGATACGCAGTATTTT,CASKRRIGRPTDTQYF
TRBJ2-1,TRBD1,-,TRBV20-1,TGCAGTGCTAGCGCCGGGACAGGGGGCAACAATGAGCAGTTCTTC,CSASAGTGGNNEQFF
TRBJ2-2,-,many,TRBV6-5,TGTGCCACTACAGGGCTCACCGGGGAGCTGTTTTTT,CATTGLTGELFF
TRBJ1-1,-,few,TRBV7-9,TGTGCCAGCAGCGTCGGGACCTTACAGTGGGGCACTGAAGCTTTCTTT,CASSVGTLQWGTEAFF
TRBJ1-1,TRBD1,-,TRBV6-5,TGTGCCAGCAGTTTCGAGGACAGGGCTCCCGCTTTCTTT,CASSFEDRAPAFF
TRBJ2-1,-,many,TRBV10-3,TGTGCCATCAGGGATATGGGAAATGAGCAGTTCTTC,CAIRDMGNEQFF
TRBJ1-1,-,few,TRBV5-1,TGCGCCAGCAGCTTGGAAAGCGGGGTTGAAGCTTTCTTT,CASSLESGVEAFF
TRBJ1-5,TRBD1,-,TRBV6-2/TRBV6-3,TGTGCCAGCAGGCTAGGGACAGTCAATCAGCCCCAGCATTTT,CASRLGTVNQPQHF
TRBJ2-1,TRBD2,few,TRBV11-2,TGTGCCAGCAGCTGGGGACTAGCGACTTACAATGAGCAGTTCTTC,CASSWGLATYNEQFF
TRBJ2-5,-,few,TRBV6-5,TGTGCCAGCAGTTACGCCGGTGGTAGGCAAGAGACCCAGTACTTC,CASSYAGGRQETQYF
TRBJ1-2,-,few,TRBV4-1,TGCGCCAGCAGCCAAATAAGTTGGGAGATCTATGGCTACACCTTC,CASSQISWEIYGYTF
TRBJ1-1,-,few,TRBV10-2,TGCGCCAGCAGTGAGTCGGTGGGCGCGGGCACTGAAGCTTTCTTT,CASSESVGAGTEAFF
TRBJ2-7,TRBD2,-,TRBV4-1,TGCGCCAGCAGCCAAGTTCAGCGGGGGACCTACGAGCAGTACTTC,CASSQVQRGTYEQYF
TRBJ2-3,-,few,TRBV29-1,TGCAGCGCTGTCCTACTAGCCGGTACGCAGTATTTT,CSAVLLAGTQYF